Below are 18 T cell receptor beta chains sequenced from a single sample in a study of OX40 agonist ivuxolimab in advanced cancers. The repertoire was sequenced with immunoSEQ multiplex PCR; TCRdb's copy has only in-frame clones and lacks some. The sample carries about 73,000 clones, 80% to 90% recorded once. Material: CD4+ or CD8+ T cells sorted from blood, obtained in a trial of the OX40 agonist ivuxolimab. These receptors originate from an adult with an advanced solid tumor such as melanoma, head and neck, liver or kidney cancer.

This chain joins TRBV7-2 and TRBJ1-1; 9 nucleotides agree with TRBD1. CDR3 size: 16 residues. Trimming took 5 bases from V and 0 from J; bases not matched to a gene: 7. CDR1 SGHTA and CDR2 FQGNSA come from the germline V gene. The CDR3 reads CASSLGTGRMNTEAFF. The CDR3 DNA follows: TGTGCCAGCAGCCTCGGGACAGGGCGGATGAACACTGAAGCTTTCTTT.

The V call is TRBV7-6, the J call TRBJ2-2; 7 nucleotides agree with TRBD2. The CDR3 covers 18 residues. Germline CDR1 and CDR2: SGHVS and FNYEAQ. Trimming cost V 1 base and J 0 bases; bases outside gene matches: 8. CDR3 coding DNA: TGTGCCAGCAGCTTAGGGGTAGCGGGTCAAACGAACACCGGGGAGCTGTTTTTT. Its translation is CASSLGVAGQTNTGELFF. The variable domain in full, completed from reference TRBV7-6 and TRBJ2-2, reads GAGVSQSPRYKVTKRGQDVALRCDPISGHVSLYWYRQALGQGPEFLTYFNYEAQQDKSGLPNDRFSAERPEGSISTLTIQRTEQRDSAMYRCASSLGVAGQTNTGELFFGEGSRLTVL.

The chain uses TRBV6-1 and TRBJ1-4; D is unclear. The germline CDR1 and CDR2 sequences are MNHNS and SASEGT. This CDR3 is 12 amino acids long. The ends were cut back, 7 bases at V and 8 bases at J, with 11 bases in the middle. The chain's CDR3 is CASNRDVEKLFF. For the CDR3, the DNA is TGTGCCAGCAACAGAGATGTGGAAAAACTGTTTTTT.

The rearrangement uses TRBV28 and TRBJ2-1; perhaps TRBD1 as D (6 bases). The V and J ends lost 4 bases and 4 bases respectively, with 14 bases between them. This CDR3 is built from 15 residues. Germline values: CDR1 MDHEN, CDR2 SYDVKM. The CDR3, as DNA: TGTGCCAGCAGTTCCAGGGGAGTCGGTTACAATGAGCAGTTCTTC. It translates to CASSSRGVGYNEQFF.

The chain recombines TRBV25-1 with TRBJ2-2, with 10 nucleotides matching TRBD1. Germline values: CDR1 MGHDK, CDR2 SYGVNS. V gave up 6 bases and J gave up 1 base; unmatched junction bases: 2. The CDR3 has 15 residues. The CDR3 region is CASRTGGWNTGELFF. In DNA form, the CDR3 reads TGTGCCAGCAGGACAGGGGGCTGGAACACCGGGGAGCTGTTTTTT.

The CDR3 sequence: CASSPPRSSNTGELFF. The CDR3 DNA follows: TGTGCCAGCTCACCACCACGGTCATCGAACACCGGGGAGCTGTTTTTT. This chain joins TRBV18 and TRBJ2-2; the D is unclear. The CDR3 is 16 residues long. The V and J ends lost 0 bases and 0 bases respectively, with 8 bases between them. Germline V gives CDR1 KGHSH, CDR2 LQKENI.

The chain uses TRBV18 and TRBJ2-2, with D tentatively TRBD2 (6 bases). CDR1 and CDR2 from the germline V gene are KGHSH and LQKENI. V lost 3 bases and J lost 4, with 12 bases in between. The CDR3 spans 15 residues. The CDR3 region is CASSPVREITGELFF. CDR3 DNA sequence: TGTGCCAGCTCACCGGTCCGGGAGATCACCGGGGAGCTGTTTTTT.

J is TRBJ2-3 and V is TRBV4-1; no clear D gene. The germline V gene has CDR1 MGHRA and CDR2 YSYEKL. Deletions cut 0 bases from V and 6 bases from J, with 7 bases between. There are 13 residues in the CDR3. The CDR3 sequence: CASSQEQTDTQYF. CDR3 sequence (DNA): TGCGCCAGCAGCCAAGAGCAGACCGATACGCAGTATTTT.

This clone turned up a few times. V usage is TRBV20-1 and J usage is TRBJ2-5; D remains unclear. Germline CDR1 and CDR2: DFQATT and SNEGSKA (reference sequence). This CDR3 has 11 amino acids. Trimming shortened V by 1 base and J by 5 bases, and 5 bases separated the two germline ends. Here the CDR3 DNA reads TGCAGTGCTAGAGTGACGGAGACCCAGTACTTC. This translates into CSARVTETQYF.

This chain connects TRBV7-9 to TRBJ1-1; D may be TRBD1 (6 bases). The V end was cut by 3 bases, the J end by 1 base, with 9 bases between. Germline CDR1 and CDR2: SEHNR and FQNEAQ (reference sequence). This CDR3 comprises 14 residues. The DNA for the CDR3 is TGTGCCAGCAGCTTCTCACAGGGGAACACTGAAGCTTTCTTT. Its translation is CASSFSQGNTEAFF.

The chain recombines TRBV6-1 with TRBJ1-1; perhaps TRBD1 as D (5 bases). This CDR3 contains 14 residues. Trimming pared 6 bases from V and 0 bases from J, leaving 11 bases between. Germline CDR1 MNHNS, CDR2 SASEGT. CDR3 bases: TGTGCCAGCAGCGCCCCAGGGCTGAACACTGAAGCTTTCTTT. Translating gives CASSAPGLNTEAFF.

The chain links TRBV28 to TRBJ1-5, with D tentatively TRBD1 (5 bases). CDR3 length: 16 amino acids. Trimming took 6 bases from V and 2 from J, leaving 17 bases between them. The germline V gene has CDR1 MDHEN and CDR2 SYDVKM. In nucleotides, the CDR3 is TGTGCCAGCAGCGAGACCGGGACCATAGGCAATCAGCCCCAGCATTTT. It yields the protein CASSETGTIGNQPQHF.

The V call is TRBV5-1, the J call TRBJ1-1; D is unclear. CDR1 is SGHRS, CDR2 YFSETQ, per germline. The CDR3 sequence is 14 residues long. The V end lost 4 bases, the J end lost 1 base, and 11 bases lay between the germline ends. CDR3 in DNA: TGCGCCAGCAGCACGACTGGTGAGAACACTGAAGCTTTCTTT. Translated: CASSTTGENTEAFF.

This chain uses TRBV12-5 with TRBJ2-1, with TRBD2 identical over 16 bases. This CDR3 is built from 19 residues. V gave up 5 bases and J gave up 2 bases; unmatched junction bases: 9. In germline, CDR1 is LGHNT, CDR2 FRNRAP. The CDR3 region is CASGPGLAGGPVTYNEQFF. The CDR3 DNA follows: TGTGCTAGTGGTCCGGGACTAGCGGGAGGGCCCGTGACCTACAATGAGCAGTTCTTC.

The chain combines TRBV7-2 with TRBJ1-3; D perhaps matches TRBD1 (5 bases). This CDR3 contains 15 residues. The V and J ends lost 6 bases and 1 base respectively, with 13 bases between them. CDR1 SGHTA and CDR2 FQGNSA come from the germline V gene. The DNA of the CDR3 is TGTGCCAGCAGGTCCACCTCAGGGTCTGGAAACACCATATATTTT. The encoded protein is CASRSTSGSGNTIYF.

The chain recombines TRBV14 with TRBJ1-1; D unclear. CDR1 SGHDN and CDR2 FVKESK come from the germline V gene. V was shortened by 1 base and J by 2 bases, with 5 bases between the two germline ends. The CDR3 spans 13 residues. The CDR3 DNA reads as TGTGCCAGCAGCCAAGTAGTAAACACTGAAGCTTTCTTT. Translating it yields CASSQVVNTEAFF.

This sequence joins TRBV4-1 and TRBJ1-2, with 7 positions matching TRBD1. Germline loops: CDR1 MGHRA, CDR2 YSYEKL. The CDR3 is 15 amino acids. The junction had 9 bases not matched to a gene; V was cut back by 0 bases and J by 8 bases. CDR3 DNA: TGCGCCAGCAGCCAAGATCACCAGGGGGTGGGGGGCTACACCTTC. Protein sequence: CASSQDHQGVGGYTF.

This clone was detected only once. The J gene is TRBJ2-3, the V gene TRBV6-4, with D unresolved. This CDR3 spans 10 amino acids. Trimming removed 6 bases at V and 3 bases at J, with 1 base between. Germline lookup yields CDR1 MRHNA and CDR2 SNTAGT. The CDR3 DNA is TGTGCCAGCAGGACAGATACGCAGTATTTT. Translating it yields CASRTDTQYF.